The 24 T cell receptor beta chains below come from one sample, sequenced in a study of CD8+ T cells in alopecia areata. Following extraction, RNA underwent reverse transcription to cDNA, which served as the sequencing template. Using immunoSEQ multiplex PCR, the repertoire was profiled, and TCRdb retains in-frame clones only, with some absent. This table holds about 110,000 clones, approximately 59% found once. The sample was CD8+ T cells sorted from blood. Receptors originate from a human donor in good health.

There are a few counts of this clone. This chain's CDR3 is CASSQANEQFF. The CDR3, as DNA: TGCGCCAGCAGCCAAGCTAATGAGCAGTTCTTC. The chain carries TRBV4-3 and TRBJ2-1; D is unresolved. CDR3 length equals 11 residues. Per germline, CDR1 LGHNA and CDR2 YSLEER. V was trimmed by 1 base and J by 7 bases, leaving 2 bases between them.

The chain links TRBV2 to TRBJ2-1; D possibly uses TRBD1 or TRBD2 (5 bases each). This CDR3 spans 12 amino acids. V shed 5 bases and J shed 15 bases, with 17 bases lying between them. Germline assignment: CDR1 SNHLY and CDR2 FYNNEI. This CDR3 reads CASSWGNLGPFF. Here the CDR3 DNA reads TGTGCCAGCAGTTGGGGGAACCTGGGGCCGTTCTTC.

V usage is TRBV29-1 and J usage is TRBJ2-7, with TRBD1 identical over 7 bases. V lost 4 bases and J lost 0; bases outside the gene matches: 6. CDR3 size: 14 residues. Looked up from germline, CDR1 is SQVTM and CDR2 is ANQGSEA. The CDR3 nucleotides are TGCAGCGTTGCCGAGGGACAGAGCTCCTACGAGCAGTACTTC. It translates to CSVAEGQSSYEQYF.

Comments on this clone: A far larger clone is only one base removed, so a read error is likely. The chain joins TRBV11-2 to TRBJ2-2; weak D call: TRBD2 (5 bases). The germline CDR1 and CDR2 sequences are SGHAT and FQNNGV. The length of the CDR3 is 15 residues. As DNA, the CDR3 is TGTGCCAGCAGCCCCAACTTCGGGTCCACCGGGGAGCTGCTTTTT. This translates into CASSPNFGSTGELLF.

This clone was observed once. This chain connects TRBV27 to TRBJ2-1; 10 bases fit TRBD1. The germline V gene has CDR1 MNHEY and CDR2 SMNVEV (reference sequence). CDR3 length: 15 residues. V shed 7 bases and J 5 bases; nucleotides not matched to a gene: 8. The CDR3 region is CASTGTGTGDNEQFF. DNA of the CDR3: TGTGCCAGCACCGGTACCGGGACAGGGGACAATGAGCAGTTCTTC.

The chain uses TRBV5-6 and TRBJ2-7; D gene ambiguous. Germline V lookup: CDR1 SGHDT, CDR2 YYEEEE. The CDR3 loop spans 15 amino acids. V lost 4 bases and J 0 bases, leaving 14 bases between the germline ends. CDR3 sequence: CASSGWTESSYEQYF. As DNA, the CDR3 is TGTGCCAGCAGCGGCTGGACGGAGAGCTCCTACGAGCAGTACTTC.

The genes are TRBV2 and TRBJ2-7; TRBD1 aligns across 7 bases. Germline V lookup: CDR1 SNHLY, CDR2 FYNNEI. Trimming cost V 0 bases and J 0 bases; bases outside gene matches: 11. This CDR3 contains 18 residues. CDR3 region: CASSEALRGQASSYEQYF. In DNA, the CDR3 is TGTGCCAGCAGTGAAGCGCTAAGAGGACAGGCGAGCTCCTACGAGCAGTACTTC.

V is TRBV15 and J is TRBJ2-1; no clear D. CDR3 length: 17 residues. The V end lost 2 bases, the J end lost 0 bases, and 14 bases lay between the germline ends. Germline CDR1 is LNHNV and CDR2 is YYDKDF (reference sequence). CDR3 in DNA: TGTGCCACCAGCAGACTCCCGGTTTGGAGCTCCTACAATGAGCAGTTCTTC. Translation gives CATSRLPVWSSYNEQFF.

This chain links TRBV23-1 with TRBJ2-2; D is ambiguous. TRBV23-1 belongs to the ORF category, with a function that is uncertain. The CDR3 loop spans 15 amino acids. Trimming shortened V by 0 bases and J by 4 bases, and 9 bases separated the two germline ends. The CDR3 nucleotides are TGCGCCAGCAGTCAATCCCTCTTGGGCACCGGGGAGCTGTTTTTT. Translated: CASSQSLLGTGELFF.

Sample share makes this clone medium-sized. V and J are TRBV7-9 and TRBJ2-1, with unresolved D. Germline assignment: CDR1 SEHNR and CDR2 FQNEAQ (reference sequence). The CDR3 contains 15 residues. V was cut by 5 bases and J by 10 bases, with 21 bases left in between. The CDR3 loop is CASSQVAQAMEEQFF. CDR3 DNA: TGTGCCAGCAGCCAGGTAGCCCAAGCGATGGAAGAGCAGTTCTTC.

This clone was detected once. The V gene is TRBV9, the J gene TRBJ2-2, with a possible D match to TRBD2 (5 bases). The germline V gene has CDR1 SGDLS and CDR2 YYNGEE. CDR3 length equals 15 residues. Between the trimmed V and J ends, which lost 4 bases and 6 bases, there was a span of 16 bases. DNA of the CDR3: TGTGCCAGCAGCTCAACCGGGGTTCAGGCCGGGGAGCTGTTTTTT. Encoded protein: CASSSTGVQAGELFF.

The chain combines TRBV28 with TRBJ2-1, with TRBD1 identical over 10 bases. V shed 5 bases, J shed 7 bases, and the junction held 11 bases outside the gene matches. This CDR3 has 16 residues. Germline CDR1 and CDR2: MDHEN and SYDVKM. The CDR3 is CASSLTGTGEKNEQFF. Here the CDR3 DNA reads TGTGCCAGCAGTCTGACGGGGACAGGGGAGAAGAATGAGCAGTTCTTC.

The genes are TRBV10-3 and TRBJ2-7, with D unclear. Germline V gene lookup returns CDR1 ENHRY and CDR2 SYGVKD. V was trimmed by 4 bases and J by 6 bases, leaving 13 bases between them. The CDR3 has 13 amino acids. Here the CDR3 DNA reads TGTGCCATCAGTGTGGGCCAATCGCTCGAGCAGTACTTC. Translating it yields CAISVGQSLEQYF.

V usage is TRBV9 and J usage is TRBJ2-7; D call uncertain. Per germline, CDR1 SGDLS and CDR2 YYNGEE. V was cut by 4 bases and J by 3 bases, with 14 bases left in between. The CDR3 totals 14 residues. CDR3 protein: CASSPSDGNYEQYF. The CDR3 DNA is TGTGCCAGCAGCCCGTCGGACGGAAACTACGAGCAGTACTTC. The variable domain in full, with the rest retrieved from reference TRBV9 and TRBJ2-7, is DSGVTQTPKHLITATGQRVTLRCSPRSGDLSVYWYQQSLDQGLQFLIQYYNGEERAKGNILERFSAQQFPDLHSELNLSSLELGDSALYFCASSPSDGNYEQYFGPGTRLTVT.

This clone was seen a handful of times. This rearrangement joins TRBV27 to TRBJ2-7; D may be TRBD1 or TRBD2 (5 bases each). Germline assignment: CDR1 MNHEY and CDR2 SMNVEV (reference sequence). This CDR3 has 14 amino acids. V was pared by 6 bases and J by 7 bases, with 19 bases between. The CDR3: CASSPTGTVGEQYF. The CDR3 coding sequence is TGTGCCAGCAGCCCTACCGGGACGGTTGGGGAGCAGTACTTC.

V and J are TRBV29-1 and TRBJ2-3, with TRBD1 matching 8 bases. Germline V gives CDR1 SQVTM, CDR2 ANQGSEA. V lost 4 bases and J lost 4; bases outside the gene matches: 7. The CDR3 runs to 14 residues. Here the CDR3 reads CSVAGGAGSDTQYF. The CDR3 DNA is TGCAGCGTTGCAGGGGGCGCAGGTTCAGATACGCAGTATTTT.

The chain joins TRBV28 to TRBJ1-6; D may be TRBD1 (5 bases). CDR1 MDHEN and CDR2 SYDVKM come from the germline V gene. Trimming left V 3 bases short and J 8 bases short, with 14 bases between. The CDR3 spans 15 residues. CDR3 region: CASSFGQGSDSPLHF. The DNA of the CDR3 is TGTGCCAGCAGTTTCGGTCAGGGTTCAGATTCACCCCTCCACTTT.

The V call is TRBV29-1, the J call TRBJ1-2; D is unclear. Trimming took 7 bases from V and 4 from J, leaving 13 bases between them. This CDR3 contains 12 residues. Per the germline V gene, CDR1 is SQVTM and CDR2 is ANQGSEA. Written as DNA, the CDR3 is TGCAGCGACAGTGAACAGAGCTATGGCTACACCTTC. This sequence encodes CSDSEQSYGYTF.

V usage is TRBV20-1 and J usage is TRBJ2-7; D is unresolved. Germline values: CDR1 DFQATT, CDR2 SNEGSKA (reference sequence). V lost 8 bases and J lost 4, with 9 bases in between. The CDR3 covers 10 residues. The CDR3 spells CSLERYEQYF. CDR3 nucleotides: TGCAGTCTCGAGAGGTACGAGCAGTACTTC.

V is TRBV25-1 and J is TRBJ2-5, with D perhaps TRBD1 (6 bases). Germline CDR1 reads MGHDK; CDR2 reads SYGVNS. This CDR3 comprises 14 residues. Deletions cut 2 bases from V and 4 bases from J, with 11 bases between. The CDR3 reads CASSEISGAETQYF. The DNA of the CDR3 is TGTGCCAGCAGTGAAATATCAGGGGCAGAGACCCAGTACTTC. Full variable domain (missing parts from reference TRBV25-1 and TRBJ2-5): EADIYQTPRYLVIGTGKKITLECSQTMGHDKMYWYQQDPGMELHLIHYSYGVNSTEKGDLSSESTVSRIRTEHFPLTLESARPSHTSQYLCASSEISGAETQYFGPGTRLLVL.

This clone was counted only a few times. The chain carries TRBV13 and TRBJ2-5, with D maybe TRBD2 (7 bases). Per the germline V gene, CDR1 is PRHDT and CDR2 is FYEKMQ (reference sequence). The ends were cut back, 5 bases at V and 5 bases at J, with 21 bases in the middle. The CDR3 consists of 16 residues. The CDR3 reads CASSPVEGGSGETQYF. The CDR3 nucleotides read TGTGCCAGCAGCCCCGTGGAGGGGGGGAGCGGGGAGACCCAGTACTTC. The whole variable domain, filled in from reference TRBV13 and TRBJ2-5, reads AAGVIQSPRHLIKEKRETATLKCYPIPRHDTVYWYQQGPGQDPQFLISFYEKMQSDKGSIPDRFSAQQFSDYHSELNMSSLELGDSALYFCASSPVEGGSGETQYFGPGTRLLVL.

This clone has more than one count but fewer than ten. V gene TRBV2 combines with J gene TRBJ2-2; 11 bases line up with TRBD2. Trimming took 5 bases from V and 4 from J; bases not matched to a gene: 3. Germline values: CDR1 SNHLY, CDR2 FYNNEI. The CDR3 extends over 15 amino acids. Here the CDR3 DNA reads TGTGCCAGCAGTCCGGGACTAGCGGTCACCGGGGAGCTGTTTTTT. This encodes CASSPGLAVTGELFF.

The genes are TRBV4-3 and TRBJ2-3, with unresolved D. The V gene's germline CDR1 is LGHNA and CDR2 YSLEER. Trimming took 0 bases from V and 5 from J, leaving 15 bases between them. This CDR3 is built from 16 residues. The CDR3 here is CASSQDSGKGGDTQYF. CDR3 nucleotides: TGCGCCAGCAGCCAAGACTCAGGTAAAGGCGGAGATACGCAGTATTTT.

In this sample, this clone turned up a few times. Sequence at one end of the junction differs from germline and may be a read error. This rearrangement joins TRBV7-2 to TRBJ1-2, with unresolved D. The CDR3 runs to 14 residues. Germline V lookup: CDR1 SGHTA, CDR2 FQGNSA. In nucleotides, the CDR3 is TGTGCCAGCAGCTTAGAGGTGGGCAGGACGAACCTACACTTC. This codes for CASSLEVGRTNLHF. Looking up the rest from reference TRBV7-2 and TRBJ1-2 gives the full variable domain: GAGVSQSPSNKVTEKGKDVELRCDPISGHTALYWYRQSLGQGLEFLIYFQGNSAPDKSGLPSDRFSAERTGGSVSTLTIQRTQQEDSAVYLCASSLEVGRTNLHFGSGTRLTVV.